The next 27 T cell receptor beta chains were all read from a single sample in a study of cytomegalovirus exposure and HLA in healthy donors (dated by TCRdb to about 2017). Libraries were built with the immunoSEQ multiplex PCR assay. For the multiplex PCR, a mixture combining 60 forward primers for TCR Vbeta segments and 13 reverse primers for TCR Jbeta segments was used. Imported from immuneACCESS, the table was reduced by TCRdb to in-frame sequences with V and J called. These copies leave out some clones; in studies compared against another copy, an unresolved V gene accounts for under half, and the cause of the remainder is not known. The sample table records under 200,000 clones; 65% to 85% of these occur just once. Jointly, the top ten make up roughly 2.6% of the sample. Sequencing was carried out using PBMCs. The origin of the receptors is a woman aged 35 to 49 in good health and CMV-seropositive.

V gene TRBV10-3 combines with J gene TRBJ2-7, with 12 bases that match TRBD2. The CDR3 extends over 17 amino acids. Trimming took 6 bases from V and 3 from J; bases not matched to a gene: 12. CDR1 is ENHRY, CDR2 SYGVKD, per germline. The DNA for the CDR3 is TGTGCCATCAGCGTGGCTAGCGGGAGGGGAGTGGACTACGAGCAGTACTTC. Amino acid sequence: CAISVASGRGVDYEQYF.

The chain links TRBV7-9 to TRBJ2-5, with TRBD2 identical over 12 bases. Trimming cost V 5 bases and J 2 bases; bases outside gene matches: 6. The CDR3 is 16 residues long. Germline CDR1 is SEHNR and CDR2 is FQNEAQ (reference sequence). The CDR3 spells CASSPGTSGYQETQYF. The CDR3 DNA reads TGTGCCAGCAGCCCCGGGACTAGCGGGTATCAAGAGACCCAGTACTTC.

The chain carries TRBV5-6 and TRBJ2-5, with 8 bases fitting TRBD1. This CDR3 is 14 amino acids long. Germline loops: CDR1 SGHDT, CDR2 YYEEEE. Trimming took 5 bases from V and 2 from J; bases not matched to a gene: 5. This chain's CDR3 is CASSTGQAQETQYF. CDR3 coding DNA: TGTGCCAGCAGTACGGGACAGGCACAAGAGACCCAGTACTTC.

A few counts support this clone. The V gene is TRBV28, the J gene TRBJ1-2; 11 bases match TRBD1. The CDR3 totals 17 residues. V gave up 6 bases and J gave up 7 bases; unmatched junction bases: 16. Germline values: CDR1 MDHEN, CDR2 SYDVKM. CDR3 protein: CASRIGGQGALGLGYTF. Here the CDR3 DNA reads TGTGCCAGCAGGATAGGAGGACAGGGGGCGCTCGGTCTTGGCTACACCTTC.

The chain links TRBV7-2 to TRBJ2-5; D not certain. Per germline, CDR1 SGHTA and CDR2 FQGNSA. Trimming removed 2 bases from V and 1 base from J, with 11 bases in between. This CDR3 spans 15 amino acids. CDR3 nucleotides: TGTGCCAGCAGCTTACCCGGCCTAGGCCAAGAGACCCAGTACTTC. Protein: CASSLPGLGQETQYF.

There are a few counts of this clone. CDR3 amino acids: CASSTSNYGYTF. CDR3 DNA sequence: TGTGCCAGCAGCACAAGTAACTATGGCTACACCTTC. The chain recombines TRBV7-2 with TRBJ1-2; no clear D. Germline-derived CDR1 and CDR2 are SGHTA and FQGNSA. V lost 5 bases to trimming and J lost 1 base, with 5 bases between them. The CDR3 extends over 12 amino acids. The variable domain in full, with the rest retrieved from reference TRBV7-2 and TRBJ1-2, is GAGVSQSPSNKVTEKGKDVELRCDPISGHTALYWYRQSLGQGLEFLIYFQGNSAPDKSGLPSDRFSAERTGGSVSTLTIQRTQQEDSAVYLCASSTSNYGYTFGSGTRLTVV.

As regards this clone: Other DNA sequences in the sample encode the same CDR3. The chain uses TRBV30 and TRBJ2-5, with D hard to call. V was trimmed by 2 bases and J by 4 bases, leaving 5 bases between them. Looked up from germline, CDR1 is GTSNPN and CDR2 is SVGIG (reference sequence). CDR3 size: 11 residues. In nucleotides, the CDR3 is TGTGCCTGGAGTTCCGGAGAGACCCAGTACTTC. This translates into CAWSSGETQYF.

A few counts support this clone. This chain connects TRBV5-1 to TRBJ1-6, with a tentative D call TRBD1 (6 bases). Trimming cost V 4 bases and J 2 bases, with 13 bases left between them. This CDR3 is 16 amino acids long. Per the germline V gene, CDR1 is SGHRS and CDR2 is YFSETQ. The CDR3 sequence is CASSAPGETYNSPLHF. CDR3 sequence (DNA): TGCGCCAGCAGCGCGCCAGGGGAGACCTATAATTCACCCCTCCACTTT.

The gene calls are TRBV7-2 and TRBJ2-7; possible D gene TRBD2, 6 bases. The CDR3 is made up of 16 amino acids. Between the trimmed V and J ends, which lost 1 base and 1 base, there was a span of 14 bases. Germline-derived CDR1 and CDR2 are SGHTA and FQGNSA. CDR3 region: CASSLEGGGESYEQYF. In DNA, the CDR3 is TGTGCCAGCAGCTTAGAAGGCGGAGGGGAATCCTACGAGCAGTACTTC.

A single count supports this clone. The V and J genes are TRBV12-2 and TRBJ2-7; the DNA was not compared with TRBD2, the D call given in the table. TRBV12-2 is classified as a pseudogene. The CDR3 runs 15 residues. The CDR3 sequence: CASRSPGEQNYEQYF. CDR3 nucleotides: TGTGCAAGTCGCTCTCCGGGGGAACAGAACTACGAGCAGTACTTC.

The CDR3 loop is CASSQDGGPSSEQYF. Here the CDR3 DNA reads TGCGCCAGCAGCCAAGATGGTGGCCCTTCCAGCGAGCAGTACTTC. The chain recombines TRBV4-1 with TRBJ2-7; unclear D gene. CDR1 MGHRA and CDR2 YSYEKL come from the germline V gene. V shed 0 bases and J shed 6 bases, with 15 bases lying between them. CDR3 size: 15 residues.

In this sample, this clone turned up a few times. The chain employs TRBV7-2 and TRBJ2-7; 9 bases line up with TRBD1. The germline V gene has CDR1 SGHTA and CDR2 FQGNSA. The CDR3 covers 14 residues. Trimming cost V 6 bases and J 2 bases; bases outside gene matches: 5. CDR3 protein: CASRPGQGTYEQYF. The CDR3 region has the DNA TGTGCCAGCAGGCCGGGACAGGGCACCTACGAGCAGTACTTC.

The rearrangement joins TRBV7-9 to TRBJ2-5; 12 bases fit TRBD1. Germline lookup yields CDR1 SEHNR and CDR2 FQNEAQ (reference sequence). After removal of 5 bases from V and 5 bases from J, the junction contained 9 bases not matched to a gene. The CDR3 consists of 16 residues. The DNA for the CDR3 is TGTGCCAGCAGCCAGGGGGACAGGGGGCTACGCGAGACCCAGTACTTC. The encoded protein is CASSQGDRGLRETQYF.

The chain joins TRBV2 to TRBJ2-5; the match to TRBD2 covers 16 bases. V shed 5 bases and J 2 bases; nucleotides not matched to a gene: 5. CDR3 length: 17 amino acids. Germline V gene data show CDR1 as SNHLY and CDR2 as FYNNEI. Written as DNA, the CDR3 is TGTGCCAGCAGTCTGGGACTAGCGGGGGGGCGTCAAGAGACCCAGTACTTC. It encodes CASSLGLAGGRQETQYF.

This clone was counted once. The rearrangement joins TRBV5-3 to TRBJ2-5, with D possibly being TRBD2 (6 bases). TRBV5-3 qualifies as an ORF whose function is uncertain. With 1 base removed from V and 4 bases from J, the gap between germline ends came to 20 bases. The CDR3 has 17 residues. For the CDR3, the DNA is TGTGCCAGAAGCTTGCCCCCTACTAGCCACATCCGAGAGACCCAGTACTTC. Translated: CARSLPPTSHIRETQYF.

V is TRBV9 and J is TRBJ1-3; TRBD1 is a possible D gene (5 bases). The CDR3 is 15 residues long. V lost 4 bases, J lost 0 bases, and 11 bases lay in between. Germline V gene lookup returns CDR1 SGDLS and CDR2 YYNGEE. The CDR3 coding sequence is TGTGCCAGCAGCCCAGGGTGGGACTCTGGAAACACCATATATTTT. Protein product: CASSPGWDSGNTIYF.

The chain employs TRBV6-6 and TRBJ2-2; possibly TRBD1 for D (5 bases). Trimming took off 2 bases at V and 6 bases at J, with 10 bases between the two ends. CDR3 size: 14 residues. Germline values: CDR1 MNHNY, CDR2 SVGAGI (reference sequence). The CDR3 region has the DNA TGTGCCAGCAGTTACAGACAGAAGGCCGGGGAGCTGTTTTTT. Translating gives CASSYRQKAGELFF.

This chain uses TRBV19 with TRBJ2-2; 9 positions match TRBD1. Per the germline V gene, CDR1 is LNHDA and CDR2 is SQIVND (reference sequence). J gave up 5 bases and V 8 bases, and 3 bases lay outside the gene matches. The CDR3 is 13 amino acids. The CDR3, as DNA: TGTGCCAGTCGACAGGGGGGGACCGGGGAGCTGTTTTTT. Protein sequence: CASRQGGTGELFF.

The rearrangement joins TRBV28 to TRBJ1-3, with 7 bases lining up with TRBD1. CDR1 is MDHEN, CDR2 SYDVKM, per germline. After removal of 7 bases from V and 0 bases from J, the junction contained 9 bases not matched to a gene. This CDR3 comprises 16 residues. The chain's CDR3 is CASINLGQSSGNTIYF. The CDR3 nucleotides read TGTGCCAGCATAAACTTGGGACAGAGCTCTGGAAACACCATATATTTT.

This clone appeared a single time. V and J are TRBV7-8 and TRBJ1-3; D is uncertain. CDR3 length equals 18 residues. Germline loops: CDR1 SGHVS, CDR2 FQNEAQ. Deletions cut 5 bases from V and 0 bases from J, with 20 bases between. The CDR3 loop reads CASSPIPPGLLSGNTIYF. CDR3 sequence (DNA): TGTGCCAGCAGCCCAATCCCCCCCGGACTGCTCTCTGGAAACACCATATATTTT.

The rearrangement uses TRBV6-6 and TRBJ2-7; weak D call: TRBD1 (6 bases). Germline CDR1 is MNHNY and CDR2 is SVGAGI (reference sequence). CDR3 size: 14 residues. V was shortened by 5 bases and J by 0 bases, with 11 bases between the two germline ends. The CDR3 sequence is CASSRTESSYEQYF. CDR3 bases: TGTGCCAGCAGTCGGACAGAGAGCTCCTACGAGCAGTACTTC.

The rearrangement joins TRBV5-6 to TRBJ1-6; D gene unclear. Germline V gives CDR1 SGHDT, CDR2 YYEEEE. This CDR3 comprises 14 residues. V was clipped by 4 bases and J by 9 bases, with 14 bases between them. CDR3 DNA sequence: TGTGCCAGCAGCCTTCGCGGGGTTAGTTCACCCCTCCACTTT. It translates to CASSLRGVSSPLHF.

This chain connects TRBV5-1 to TRBJ2-3, with TRBD1 matching over 9 bases. Unmatched junction bases numbered 8, after V lost 7 bases and J lost 5 bases. The germline CDR1 and CDR2 sequences are SGHRS and YFSETQ. CDR3 length: 14 amino acids. The CDR3 nucleotides read TGCGCCAGCTTTCGGACAGGGGAAGGAGATACGCAGTATTTT. Translation gives CASFRTGEGDTQYF.

The chain has TRBV6-5 and TRBJ2-3, with 9 bases aligning to TRBD2. The CDR3 length is 14 residues. V dropped 7 bases and J dropped 2; count of bases not matched to a gene: 4. Germline CDR1 is MNHEY and CDR2 is SVGAGI. CDR3 sequence reads: CASTLAGHTDTQYF. The CDR3 DNA is TGTGCCAGCACCCTAGCGGGACACACAGATACGCAGTATTTT.

V and J are TRBV5-4 and TRBJ1-2, with D perhaps matching TRBD1 (6 bases). Germline V gene sequence: CDR1 SGHNT, CDR2 YYREEE (reference sequence). V was cut by 0 bases and J by 1 base, with 13 bases left in between. The length of the CDR3 is 16 residues. The CDR3, as DNA: TGTGCCAGCAGCTTGGAGGCAGGGGACCTTAACTATGGCTACACCTTC. Amino acid sequence: CASSLEAGDLNYGYTF.

On this clone itself: The junction does not match germline at one end; this may be a read error. V gene TRBV25-1 combines with J gene TRBJ1-1; D unresolved. Germline CDR1 and CDR2: MGHDK and SYGVNS. This CDR3 region has 13 residues. The CDR3 nucleotides are TGTGCTAGCAGTGAACACAGGAACACTGAAGCTTTCTTT. Protein product: CASSEHRNTEAFF.

This clone was detected a few times. This sequence joins TRBV7-2 and TRBJ1-2; D possibly corresponds to TRBD1 (6 bases). Trimming stripped 7 bases from V and 1 base from J, with 16 bases between. This CDR3 region has 15 residues. The germline V gene encodes CDR1 SGHTA and CDR2 FQGNSA. CDR3 protein: CASNLSGGLNYGYTF. The CDR3 coding sequence is TGTGCCAGCAACCTATCGGGGGGCCTTAACTATGGCTACACCTTC.